Reported below is one TCR beta chain. Its antigen is as yet unknown. Relative to the germline gene, one junction end is altered; a read error may explain this. Using a constant-region primer together with ProtoScript II reverse transcriptase, TCR beta cDNA was made from about 490 ng of total RNA. Modified slightly, ARM-PCR produced TCR beta libraries over three nested multiplex PCR rounds. TRBV1-TRBV30 forward and Cbeta reverse primers drove the first two roughly 10-cycle rounds. Via MiXCR, TCRdb re-called the multiplex PCR reads, giving one row per CDR3 protein. The sample shows approximately 310,000 distinct CDR3 sequences, around three fifths of them seen only once. Researchers drew blood RNA from unsorted whole blood and extracted germline DNA as well. Enrolled patients were chronically infected with HBV and treatment-naive. Collected before surgery were about 3.7 milliliters of peripheral blood.

The data are from a study of tumor-infiltrating lymphocytes in primary liver carcinoma. Points from the study as a whole: Tumor tissue displayed a significantly greater top-250-clone fraction than blood (p = 0.039).

Germline CDR1 SGHAT, CDR2 FQNNGV. The length of the CDR3 is 13 residues. The rearrangement links TRBV11-2 to TRBJ1-2; D ambiguous. Sequenced material: peripheral blood. This receptor was taken from a man aged 35 to 55 with primary liver carcinoma and hepatitis B virus infection. The chain's CDR3 is CASSRDIDYGYTF. The CDR3 DNA is TGTGCCAGCAGCCGTGACATAGACTATGGATACACCTTC.